A single TCR beta chain is shown here with its context. The data stem from a study of blood T cells in healthy people across ages. V was trimmed by 0 bases and J by 3 bases, leaving 6 bases between them. Per germline, CDR1 LGHNA and CDR2 YSLEER. CDR3 size: 13 residues. Then a second PCR, running roughly 7 to 11 cycles, was carried out with a sample-barcoded 5' primer and a J-beta primer mix. In TCRdb, the 5' RACE reads were re-called with MiXCR into one record per CDR3 protein. The data hold about 800,000 distinct CDR3 sequences, with 20% to 30% observed a single time. These records were also assigned to another study, of T cells of mothers and their children.

Sequencing was done on a sample of blood. The sequence was obtained from a boy between 10 and 17 years old in good health. The chain is built from TRBV4-3 and TRBJ2-7, with D unresolved. As DNA, the CDR3 is TGCGCCAGCAGCCAAGATATTTACTACGAGCAGTACTTC. Its translation is CASSQDIYYEQYF.